Below, 10 T cell receptor beta chains from the same sample are listed, as sequenced in a study of identical twins. TCRdb fed the 5' RACE reads into MiXCR, producing one record per CDR3 protein. The sample carries hundreds of thousands of distinct CDR3 sequences, more than 8% recorded once. In addition, the sample was reused for a study of yellow fever vaccine responses in identical twins.

Sequencing input: CD8+ T cells sorted from blood. All receptors derive from a woman under 30 in good health.

V gene TRBV5-1 combines with J gene TRBJ2-2; 8 bases are shared with TRBD1. The ends lost 7 bases at V and 5 bases at J; junction bases unmatched: 7. The CDR3 is 14 residues long. Germline CDR1 reads SGHRS; CDR2 reads YFSETQ. CDR3 coding DNA: TGCGCCAGCTACGGACAGGGTATAACCGGGGAGCTGTTTTTT. Translated, it gives CASYGQGITGELFF.

This clonotype came up many times. The rearrangement joins TRBV4-3 to TRBJ2-1, with 9 bases matching TRBD2. This CDR3 has 16 residues. J gave up 0 bases and V 2 bases, and 2 bases lay outside the gene matches. Germline CDR1 LGHNA, CDR2 YSLEER. The CDR3 region is CASSQYSGSSYNEQFF. The CDR3 DNA sequence: TGCGCCAGCAGCCAATATAGCGGGAGCTCCTACAATGAGCAGTTCTTC.

This clonotype was recorded many times. The V gene is TRBV20-1, the J gene TRBJ2-5; tentatively, D is TRBD2 (6 bases). CDR1 and CDR2 (germline): DFQATT, SNEGSKA (reference sequence). V was trimmed by 5 bases and J by 0 bases, leaving 10 bases between them. This CDR3 contains 13 residues. CDR3 nucleotide sequence: TGCAGTGCTCGAAGGAGGGACCAAGAGACCCAGTACTTC. The encoded protein is CSARRRDQETQYF.

V gene TRBV12-3 or TRBV12-4 combines with J gene TRBJ2-5; maybe TRBD1 (5 bases). There are 15 residues in the CDR3. V was trimmed by 8 bases and J by 0 bases, leaving 16 bases between them. This CDR3 is CASFPGLGYQETQYF. In nucleotides, the CDR3 is TGTGCCAGCTTCCCAGGGCTTGGTTACCAAGAGACCCAGTACTTC.

In its sample, this clonotype was seen a few times. J is TRBJ2-7 and V is TRBV7-2, with 10 bases identical to TRBD2. V shed 0 bases, J shed 1 base, and the junction held 9 bases outside the gene matches. The CDR3 runs 18 residues. Germline CDR1 is SGHTA and CDR2 is FQGNSA. The DNA for the CDR3 is TGTGCCAGCAGCTTAGCCCGGCTAGCGGGAGTAGGTTCCTACGAGCAGTACTTC. The encoded protein is CASSLARLAGVGSYEQYF.

A few counts support this clonotype. The chain recombines TRBV10-3 with TRBJ2-1, with TRBD2 identical over 11 bases. Germline V gene data show CDR1 as ENHRY and CDR2 as SYGVKD. CDR3 length equals 14 residues. Germline trimming cut 10 bases from V and 4 bases from J; bases unmatched to any gene: 6. CDR3 amino acids: CATNSGREYNEQFF. In DNA, the CDR3 is TGTGCCACCAATAGCGGGAGGGAGTACAATGAGCAGTTCTTC.

This clonotype was detected only a few times. The chain joins TRBV27 to TRBJ1-1; D not certain. CDR1 MNHEY and CDR2 SMNVEV come from the germline V gene (reference sequence). V lost 4 bases and J 1 base, leaving 10 bases between the germline ends. This CDR3 has 14 residues. The CDR3: CASSSSEGNTEAFF. In DNA form, the CDR3 reads TGTGCCAGCAGTTCCTCGGAAGGGAACACTGAAGCTTTCTTT.

Many counts were recorded for this clonotype. V and J are TRBV12-3 or TRBV12-4 and TRBJ1-2; no definite D call. This CDR3 is built from 12 residues. Trimming shortened V by 6 bases and J by 4 bases, and 9 bases separated the two germline ends. This CDR3 reads CASSHLSYGYTF. The CDR3 DNA reads TGTGCCAGCAGCCACTTGAGCTATGGCTACACCTTC.

The table lists this clonotype with a few counts. This rearrangement joins TRBV10-2 to TRBJ1-2; D gene uncertain. CDR1 is WSHSY and CDR2 is SAAADI in the germline V gene. The length of the CDR3 is 14 residues. Trimming took off 3 bases at V and 4 bases at J, with 12 bases between the two ends. CDR3 in amino acids: CASSDGSTSYGYTF. The CDR3 DNA reads TGCGCCAGCAGTGACGGCAGTACTAGCTATGGCTACACCTTC.

The chain employs TRBV2 and TRBJ2-1; 11 positions agree with TRBD2. With V trimmed by 3 bases and J by 7 bases, 11 bases remained unmatched. This CDR3 is built from 17 residues. The V gene's germline CDR1 is SNHLY and CDR2 FYNNEI. The CDR3 DNA follows: TGTGCCAGCAGTGACAGCCTTAGCGGGGGGGCCTCAAATGAGCAGTTCTTC. It specifies CASSDSLSGGASNEQFF.